A selection of T cell receptor beta chains follows, all from one sample in a study of blood T cell repertoires in COVID-19. Repertoires were generated with immunoSEQ multiplex PCR, while TCRdb's copy carries only in-frame clones and drops some. The sample yields approximately 100,000 clones, 65% to 75% seen once. Specimen: peripheral blood. These TCRs come from a man aged 80 or over with acute or convalescent COVID-19. Both conserved end residues are part of each CDR3. Fields, in order: J gene, D gene, clone size, V gene, CDR3 protein, CDR3 DNA. D genes are given only for firm matches. Clone size is given for some rows only: seen once, a few or many times, or a class if the clone is expanded.

j_gene: TRBJ1-1; d_gene: .; abundance: .; v_gene: TRBV5-1; CDR3aa: CASSLGRVGTEAFF; CDR3nt: TGCGCCAGCAGCTTGGGCAGGGTGGGAACTGAAGCTTTCTTT
j_gene: TRBJ1-4; d_gene: .; abundance: .; v_gene: TRBV30; CDR3aa: CAWSRGHHEKLFF; CDR3nt: TGTGCCTGGAGTAGGGGACACCATGAAAAACTGTTTTTT
j_gene: TRBJ2-2; d_gene: .; abundance: .; v_gene: TRBV9; CDR3aa: CASSERSFGELFF; CDR3nt: TGTGCCAGCAGCGAGAGGAGTTTCGGGGAGCTGTTTTTT
j_gene: TRBJ2-7; d_gene: .; abundance: once; v_gene: TRBV28; CDR3aa: CASSVQGRDEQYF; CDR3nt: TGTGCCAGCAGCGTACAGGGAAGGGACGAGCAGTACTTC
j_gene: TRBJ1-1; d_gene: TRBD1; abundance: once; v_gene: TRBV18; CDR3aa: CASSPQTGEAEAFF; CDR3nt: TGTGCCAGCTCACCTCAGACAGGGGAGGCTGAAGCTTTCTTT
j_gene: TRBJ1-1; d_gene: TRBD1; abundance: .; v_gene: TRBV6-5; CDR3aa: CASRLRDRNTEAFF; CDR3nt: TGTGCCAGCAGGCTACGGGACAGGAACACTGAAGCTTTCTTT
j_gene: TRBJ2-7; d_gene: TRBD1; abundance: few; v_gene: TRBV5-8; CDR3aa: CASSPGTVSYEQYF; CDR3nt: TGTGCCAGCAGCCCCGGGACAGTCTCCTACGAGCAGTACTTC
j_gene: TRBJ1-5; d_gene: TRBD1; abundance: .; v_gene: TRBV6-5; CDR3aa: CASNERGLQPQHF; CDR3nt: TGTGCCAGCAACGAGAGGGGGCTTCAGCCCCAGCATTTT
j_gene: TRBJ1-2; d_gene: .; abundance: .; v_gene: TRBV6-6; CDR3aa: CASSYSAGDGYTF; CDR3nt: TGTGCCAGCAGTTACTCGGCGGGGGACGGCTACACCTTC
j_gene: TRBJ1-1; d_gene: .; abundance: .; v_gene: TRBV9; CDR3aa: CASSTSPRGTEAFF; CDR3nt: TGTGCCAGCAGCACGAGCCCGAGGGGGACTGAAGCTTTCTTT
j_gene: TRBJ2-1; d_gene: .; abundance: once; v_gene: TRBV29-1; CDR3aa: CSVEPRLLKREQFF; CDR3nt: TGCAGCGTTGAACCGAGACTCCTAAAGCGTGAGCAGTTCTTC
j_gene: TRBJ2-2; d_gene: TRBD1; abundance: .; v_gene: TRBV7-2; CDR3aa: CASSLGTGMGGELFF; CDR3nt: TGTGCCAGCAGCTTAGGGACAGGGATGGGCGGGGAGCTGTTTTTT
j_gene: TRBJ2-7; d_gene: TRBD1; abundance: few; v_gene: TRBV19; CDR3aa: CASSFRTGSNEQYF; CDR3nt: TGTGCCAGTAGTTTCCGGACAGGGAGTAACGAGCAGTACTTC
j_gene: TRBJ2-7; d_gene: .; abundance: .; v_gene: TRBV2; CDR3aa: CASNQQGGGSYEQYF; CDR3nt: TGTGCCAGCAATCAACAGGGTGGTGGCTCCTACGAGCAGTACTTC
j_gene: TRBJ1-1; d_gene: .; abundance: .; v_gene: TRBV6-5; CDR3aa: CATQRGGENTEAFF; CDR3nt: TGTGCCACCCAGAGGGGGGGGGAGAACACTGAAGCTTTCTTT
j_gene: TRBJ2-3; d_gene: TRBD2; abundance: .; v_gene: TRBV5-6; CDR3aa: CASSPLGLAGPSNTQYF; CDR3nt: TGTGCCAGCAGCCCCTTGGGACTAGCGGGACCCTCCAATACGCAGTATTTT
j_gene: TRBJ2-1; d_gene: TRBD2; abundance: .; v_gene: TRBV18; CDR3aa: CASSLLLLTSRGEQFF; CDR3nt: TGTGCCAGCTCGCTCCTATTACTGACTAGCCGGGGTGAGCAGTTCTTC
j_gene: TRBJ2-1; d_gene: .; abundance: few; v_gene: TRBV10-3; CDR3aa: CAISVAQVNNEQFF; CDR3nt: TGTGCCATCAGTGTGGCCCAGGTAAACAATGAGCAGTTCTTC
j_gene: TRBJ2-7; d_gene: TRBD2; abundance: few; v_gene: TRBV6-5; CDR3aa: CASSWEGGSYEQYF; CDR3nt: TGTGCCAGCAGCTGGGAGGGAGGGTCCTACGAGCAGTACTTC
j_gene: TRBJ2-3; d_gene: .; abundance: .; v_gene: TRBV7-9; CDR3aa: CASSRKTGGGTDTQYF; CDR3nt: TGTGCCAGCAGCCGAAAGACTGGGGGCGGGACAGATACGCAGTATTTT
j_gene: TRBJ2-7; d_gene: .; abundance: .; v_gene: TRBV11-2; CDR3aa: CASSLGASYEQYF; CDR3nt: TGTGCCAGCAGCTTAGGGGCGTCCTACGAGCAGTACTTC
j_gene: TRBJ2-5; d_gene: TRBD1; abundance: .; v_gene: TRBV4-3; CDR3aa: CASSQRGQGWGETQYF; CDR3nt: TGCGCCAGCAGCCAACGAGGACAGGGATGGGGCGAGACCCAGTACTTC
j_gene: TRBJ1-1; d_gene: TRBD1; abundance: few; v_gene: TRBV3-1/TRBV3-2; CDR3aa: CASSRSRDRGNTEAFF; CDR3nt: TGTGCCAGCAGCCGGTCCCGGGACAGGGGAAATACTGAAGCTTTCTTT
j_gene: TRBJ2-1; d_gene: TRBD1; abundance: .; v_gene: TRBV5-4; CDR3aa: CASSLGGDEQFF; CDR3nt: TGTGCCAGCAGCTTAGGGGGCGATGAGCAGTTCTTC
j_gene: TRBJ1-5; d_gene: .; abundance: .; v_gene: TRBV28; CDR3aa: CASSSIGGPQHF; CDR3nt: TGTGCCAGCAGCTCCATCGGGGGGCCCCAGCATTTT
j_gene: TRBJ2-2; d_gene: .; abundance: .; v_gene: TRBV3-1/TRBV3-2; CDR3aa: CASSPKGRASVTGELFF; CDR3nt: TGTGCCAGCAGCCCTAAGGGCCGGGCTAGCGTCACCGGGGAGCTGTTTTTT
j_gene: TRBJ1-1; d_gene: .; abundance: .; v_gene: TRBV2; CDR3aa: CASRETPGEAFF; CDR3nt: TGTGCCAGCAGGGAAACACCGGGTGAAGCTTTCTTT
j_gene: TRBJ2-1; d_gene: .; abundance: .; v_gene: TRBV3-1/TRBV3-2; CDR3aa: CASSQMANEQFF; CDR3nt: TGTGCCAGCAGCCAGATGGCCAATGAGCAGTTCTTC
j_gene: TRBJ1-5; d_gene: .; abundance: .; v_gene: TRBV19; CDR3aa: CASSMQDGGTQHF; CDR3nt: TGTGCCAGTAGTATGCAAGACGGCGGAACCCAGCATTTT
j_gene: TRBJ1-4; d_gene: .; abundance: .; v_gene: TRBV6-1; CDR3aa: CASSERTARDEKLFF; CDR3nt: TGTGCCAGCAGTGAAAGGACAGCGAGGGATGAAAAACTGTTTTTT
j_gene: TRBJ2-3; d_gene: TRBD2; abundance: .; v_gene: TRBV6-2/TRBV6-3; CDR3aa: CASSTRTSGRPDTQYF; CDR3nt: TGTGCCAGCAGTACCCGGACTAGCGGGAGACCAGATACGCAGTATTTT
j_gene: TRBJ2-7; d_gene: TRBD2; abundance: .; v_gene: TRBV18; CDR3aa: CASSPGGEQYF; CDR3nt: TGTGCCAGCTCACCCGGGGGGGAGCAGTACTTC
j_gene: TRBJ1-2; d_gene: TRBD1; abundance: .; v_gene: TRBV27; CDR3aa: CASRKGTGYGYTF; CDR3nt: TGTGCCAGCAGAAAAGGGACAGGCTATGGCTACACCTTC
j_gene: TRBJ1-3; d_gene: .; abundance: .; v_gene: TRBV6-5; CDR3aa: CASSRYTGNTIYF; CDR3nt: TGTGCCAGCAGCCGATACACAGGGAACACCATATATTTT
j_gene: TRBJ1-1; d_gene: TRBD1; abundance: .; v_gene: TRBV11-2; CDR3aa: CASSPTTWDSDEAFF; CDR3nt: TGTGCCAGCAGCCCCACCACGTGGGACAGCGATGAAGCTTTCTTT
j_gene: TRBJ1-6; d_gene: .; abundance: medium-sized; v_gene: TRBV2; CDR3aa: CASNTGSYNSPLHF; CDR3nt: TGTGCCAGCAATACGGGCTCCTATAATTCACCCCTCCACTTT
j_gene: TRBJ1-2; d_gene: TRBD1; abundance: few; v_gene: TRBV28; CDR3aa: CASSLSDRAGYTF; CDR3nt: TGTGCCAGCAGTTTGTCCGACAGGGCTGGCTACACCTTC
j_gene: TRBJ2-7; d_gene: .; abundance: .; v_gene: TRBV3-1/TRBV3-2; CDR3aa: CASSSNPRPYEQYF; CDR3nt: TGTGCCAGCAGCTCCAACCCGCGGCCCTACGAGCAGTACTTC
j_gene: TRBJ2-7; d_gene: TRBD2; abundance: few; v_gene: TRBV7-2; CDR3aa: CASSSNPTSGGYEQYF; CDR3nt: TGTGCCAGCAGCTCCAACCCGACTAGCGGGGGATACGAGCAGTACTTC
j_gene: TRBJ2-7; d_gene: TRBD2; abundance: .; v_gene: TRBV6-5; CDR3aa: CASRRSGGAYEQYF; CDR3nt: TGTGCCAGCCGCCGCAGCGGGGGGGCCTACGAGCAGTACTTC
j_gene: TRBJ2-7; d_gene: TRBD2; abundance: .; v_gene: TRBV29-1; CDR3aa: CSVVTYRSGSASYEQYF; CDR3nt: TGCAGCGTTGTCACCTACCGTAGCGGGAGCGCCTCCTACGAGCAGTACTTC
j_gene: TRBJ2-2; d_gene: .; abundance: .; v_gene: TRBV12-3/TRBV12-4; CDR3aa: CASRGPGTGELFF; CDR3nt: TGTGCCAGCAGGGGGCCTGGCACCGGGGAGCTGTTTTTT
j_gene: TRBJ1-6; d_gene: .; abundance: .; v_gene: TRBV2; CDR3aa: CASRGEARRNSPLHF; CDR3nt: TGTGCCAGCAGGGGAGAGGCGAGGCGAAATTCACCCCTCCACTTT
j_gene: TRBJ2-7; d_gene: TRBD2; abundance: .; v_gene: TRBV5-4; CDR3aa: CASSLAPSGSYEQYF; CDR3nt: TGTGCCAGCAGCTTGGCTCCTAGCGGGAGTTACGAGCAGTACTTC
j_gene: TRBJ2-2; d_gene: .; abundance: few; v_gene: TRBV3-1/TRBV3-2; CDR3aa: CASSPGGAGELFF; CDR3nt: TGTGCCAGCAGCCCAGGAGGGGCCGGGGAGCTGTTTTTT
j_gene: TRBJ2-2; d_gene: TRBD2; abundance: few; v_gene: TRBV14; CDR3aa: CASSPASGATGELFF; CDR3nt: TGTGCCAGCAGCCCGGCTAGCGGAGCCACCGGGGAGCTGTTTTTT
j_gene: TRBJ2-7; d_gene: TRBD2; abundance: .; v_gene: TRBV19; CDR3aa: CASSGTSGGFYEQYF; CDR3nt: TGTGCCAGTAGTGGGACTAGCGGGGGGTTCTACGAGCAGTACTTC
j_gene: TRBJ2-2; d_gene: .; abundance: .; v_gene: TRBV6-2/TRBV6-3; CDR3aa: CASSLQAILRSGELFF; CDR3nt: TGTGCCAGCAGTTTACAGGCGATACTCAGGTCCGGGGAGCTGTTTTTT